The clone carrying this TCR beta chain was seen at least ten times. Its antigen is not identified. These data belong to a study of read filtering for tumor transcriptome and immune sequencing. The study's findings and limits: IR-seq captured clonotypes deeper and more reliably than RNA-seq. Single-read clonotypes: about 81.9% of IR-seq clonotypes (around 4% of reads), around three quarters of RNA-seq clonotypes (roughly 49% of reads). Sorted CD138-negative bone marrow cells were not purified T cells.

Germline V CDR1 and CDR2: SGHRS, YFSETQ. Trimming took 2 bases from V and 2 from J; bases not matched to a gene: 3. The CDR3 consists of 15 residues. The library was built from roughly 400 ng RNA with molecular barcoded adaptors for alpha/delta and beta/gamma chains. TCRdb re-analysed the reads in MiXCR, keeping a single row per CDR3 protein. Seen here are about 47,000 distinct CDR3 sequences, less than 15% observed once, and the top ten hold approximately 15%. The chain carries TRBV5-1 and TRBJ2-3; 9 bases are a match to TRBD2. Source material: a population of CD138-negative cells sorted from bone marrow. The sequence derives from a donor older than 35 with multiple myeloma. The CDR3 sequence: CASSLASGTTDTQYF. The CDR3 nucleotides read TGCGCCAGCAGCTTAGCTAGCGGGACCACAGATACGCAGTATTTT.